These 10 T cell receptor beta chains share one sample of origin, sequenced in a study of T cell responses to AZD1222 COVID-19 vaccine. This table comes from immunoSEQ multiplex PCR, and its TCRdb copy is limited to in-frame clones, with some not included. The sample holds some 110,000 clones; roughly 90% are singletons and the top ten take under 5%. This sample comprised peripheral blood, obtained on day 0 of AZD1222 vaccination. The receptor set was obtained from an adult in good health.

This sequence joins TRBV5-1 and TRBJ1-4; possibly TRBD1 for D (6 bases). Trimming took off 4 bases at V and 1 base at J, with 8 bases between the two ends. Germline V gives CDR1 SGHRS, CDR2 YFSETQ. There are 14 residues in the CDR3. The CDR3 here is CASSPDRTNEKLFF. The CDR3, as DNA: TGCGCCAGCAGCCCGGACAGAACTAATGAAAAACTGTTTTTT.

The rearrangement links TRBV7-9 to TRBJ2-2; the D is unclear. In germline, CDR1 is SEHNR, CDR2 FQNEAQ (reference sequence). The CDR3 spans 15 residues. The ends were cut back, 5 bases at V and 2 bases at J, with 12 bases in the middle. The CDR3 coding sequence is TGTGCCAGCAGCCCAAATACAGTTAACACCGGGGAGCTGTTTTTT. It is translated as CASSPNTVNTGELFF.

This rearrangement joins TRBV28 to TRBJ1-5; the D gene is possibly TRBD1 (6 bases). In germline, CDR1 is MDHEN, CDR2 SYDVKM. CDR3 length: 13 residues. V lost 11 bases to trimming and J lost 5 bases, with 16 bases between them. The CDR3 DNA reads as TGTGCCTCCGGGACACTAGTTTATCAGCCCCAGCATTTT. Encoded protein: CASGTLVYQPQHF.

This rearrangement joins TRBV5-4 to TRBJ1-4; no definite D call. Germline V gene data show CDR1 as SGHNT and CDR2 as YYREEE (reference sequence). Trimming stripped 1 base from V and 4 bases from J, with 8 bases between. The CDR3 runs 14 residues. For the CDR3, the DNA is TGTGCCAGCAGCTTGTCTCTGGATAATGAAAAACTGTTTTTT. This translates into CASSLSLDNEKLFF.

The chain is built from TRBV6-2 or TRBV6-3 and TRBJ1-1; D is ambiguous. The length of the CDR3 is 12 residues. V lost 6 bases to trimming and J lost 8 bases, with 13 bases between them. CDR1 and CDR2 from the germline V gene are MNHEY and SVGEGT. The CDR3 loop is CASRYVGKEAFF. The CDR3 bases are TGTGCCAGCAGATACGTGGGGAAAGAAGCTTTCTTT.

The V gene is TRBV19, the J gene TRBJ1-5; 9 positions agree with TRBD1. The CDR3 spans 15 residues. Germline trimming cut 7 bases from V and 3 bases from J; bases unmatched to any gene: 7. Looked up from germline, CDR1 is LNHDA and CDR2 is SQIVND (reference sequence). CDR3 DNA: TGTGCCAGTACCACGGGACAGGGTCTCAATCAGCCCCAGCATTTT. Protein product: CASTTGQGLNQPQHF.

Written as DNA, the CDR3 is TGTGCCAGCAGTATGGATGGGGCAGCTTTCTTT. Amino acids: CASSMDGAAFF. The chain recombines TRBV6-5 with TRBJ1-1, with a tentative D call TRBD1 (5 bases). V dropped 5 bases and J dropped 10 bases, with 11 bases sitting between them. Looked up from germline, CDR1 is MNHEY and CDR2 is SVGAGI. This CDR3 spans 11 amino acids.

The rearrangement links TRBV18 to TRBJ2-3; the D gene is possibly TRBD1 (5 bases). The CDR3 consists of 16 residues. Germline loops: CDR1 KGHSH, CDR2 LQKENI. V lost 5 bases to trimming and J lost 2 bases, with 17 bases between them. The CDR3: CASSSESDRTTDTQYF. CDR3 bases: TGTGCCAGCTCATCAGAGTCCGACAGAACCACAGATACGCAGTATTTT. The full variable domain, its missing parts supplied by reference TRBV18 and TRBJ2-3, is NAGVMQNPRHLVRRRGQEARLRCSPMKGHSHVYWYRQLPEEGLKFMVYLQKENIIDESGMPKERFSAEFPKEGPSILRIQQVVRGDSAAYFCASSSESDRTTDTQYFGPGTRLTVL.

Turning to this clone: One end of the junction is discordant with germline, which a read error may explain. The V and J genes are TRBV7-3 and TRBJ2-7; tentatively, D is TRBD2 (6 bases). The CDR3 length is 15 residues. Germline lookup yields CDR1 SGHTA and CDR2 FQGTGA. Here the CDR3 reads CASSLVVAASYEQYF. The CDR3 bases are TGCGCCAGCAGCTTGGTAGTAGCGGCCTCCTACGAGCAGTACTTC. The full variable domain, with the rest looked up from reference TRBV7-3 and TRBJ2-7, is GAGVSQTPSNKVTEKGKYVELRCDPISGHTALYWYRQSLGQGPEFLIYFQGTGAADDSGLPNDRFFAVRPEGSVSTLKIQRTERGDSAVYLCASSLVVAASYEQYFGPGTRLTVT.

The chain employs TRBV5-4 and TRBJ2-7; 8 bases map to TRBD2. CDR3 length equals 14 residues. V gave up 6 bases and J gave up 6 bases; unmatched junction bases: 11. Germline values: CDR1 SGHNT, CDR2 YYREEE (reference sequence). The CDR3 DNA reads TGTGCCAGCAACAACCCCGGGACTAGTACCGAGCAGTACTTC. Translating it yields CASNNPGTSTEQYF. Variable domain in full (rest from reference TRBV5-4 and TRBJ2-7): ETGVTQSPTHLIKTRGQQVTLRCSSQSGHNTVSWYQQALGQGPQFIFQYYREEENGRGNFPPRFSGLQFPNYSSELNVNALELDDSALYLCASNNPGTSTEQYFGPGTRLTVT.